This entry describes one T cell receptor (beta chain). This clonotype was seen many times. No antigen is known for it. No base quality information exists; no much larger clone differs at one position. This record comes from a study of Graves' ophthalmopathy and Graves' hyperthyroidism (dated by TCRdb to 2016 to 2018). Looking at the study overall: Peripheral blood was collected at initial diagnosis, prior to any treatment. T-cell repertoires of thyroid tissue and blood were compared in several hyperthyroidism patients. A discovery set of 90 to 100 patients (roughly 41 ophthalmopathy, 55 to 60 stable hyperthyroidism) was enrolled to explore V-J signatures distinguishing ophthalmopathy from hyperthyroidism. For independent validation, a separate cohort was made up of roughly 19 hyperthyroidism patients plus 17 patients who later progressed from hyperthyroidism to ophthalmopathy. In total, approximately 130 blood samples were TCR-sequenced: fewer than 50 ophthalmopathy, some 75 hyperthyroidism and around 17 hyperthyroidism-to-ophthalmopathy patients. The study used signatures of the TCR beta repertoire to tell Graves' ophthalmopathy apart from Graves' hyperthyroidism and to predict which patients would progress to ophthalmopathy. The approximately 90 discovery patients were divided at random into training and test sets in a 7:3 ratio. Following sampling, methimazole starting at 30 mg daily was administered to hyperthyroidism patients, and high-dose intravenous methylprednisolone was administered to ophthalmopathy patients. Paper-wide results and their limitations: In validation, the model predicted ophthalmopathy progression with over 60% sensitivity and roughly 72% specificity; fewer than 15 predicted patients were CT-confirmed with GO in a median of around 6.5 months. Sample size was not statistically predetermined, and group allocation was not concealed from the investigators. Most of the expanded thyroid clonotypes with a frequency above 0.001 were also detected in blood, and it was suggested that the thyroid immune response may be reflected by blood repertoires. In cross-validation, the 13-signature model distinguished ophthalmopathy from stable hyperthyroidism with about 89% sensitivity and about 81% specificity, while in the test set the corresponding values were about 80% and 75%.

Including cysteine and phenylalanine, the CDR3 has 14 amino acids. Just the 42-base CDR3 DNA is kept, in frame starting at base 1. From the germline V gene (reference sequence), CDR1 is SEHNR and CDR2 is FQNEAQ. The V and J ends are trimmed by 3 bases and 0 bases, leaving 6 bases between them. Stable hyperthyroidism was defined as no progression to ophthalmopathy within 18 months of follow-up. Hyperthyroidism patients were newly diagnosed, were aged 18 to 65 years, and had a disease duration under 2 months. Patients with other autoimmune diseases, uncontrolled infections, pregnancy or lactation were excluded from the study. Clinical symptoms, serum thyroxine, TRAb, thyroid ultrasound and orbital computed tomography formed the basis of the diagnosis. PBMCs were isolated from approximately 10 ml of fresh peripheral blood by Ficoll-Paque density gradient centrifugation. Total RNA was extracted with Trizol reagent and quality-checked on an Agilent 2100 Bioanalyzer.

For repertoire sequencing, TCR beta CDR3 regions were amplified from RNA transcripts. A first-round RT-PCR used HTBI primers with the Qiagen OneStep RT-PCR kit, followed by a second-round multiplex PCR, size selection and purification. Libraries were sequenced paired-end with 100 bp reads on an Illumina HiSeq2000. The authors' pipeline ran thus. Reads were processed with SOAPnuke, discarding reads with adapters, uncalled bases, mean Phred below 15, or no exact constant-primer or identifier match. COPE v1.2.5 was used to merge the high-quality paired reads. Each unique nucleotide sequence was treated as a clonotype, and MiTCR v1.1 was used to align the clonotypes to the IMGT TRB V, D and J references. Analysis was restricted to V-J combinations with a frequency above 0.0001, which covered approximately 99% of repertoires. For each V-J combination, a TCR clonal expansion and chaos score was defined as the ratio of F50 clonal expansion to chaos observed in the TCRdist matrix. Welch's t-statistics and random forest were used to reduce features to about 13 V-J combinations, which were fed into a naive Bayes classifier. The similarity between thyroid and blood repertoires was quantified using the Morisita-Horn index. TCRdb applied fastp at Q25 and MiXCR to the public reads, then kept only in-frame beta chains. All rows with the same CDR3 protein become a single entry with the most common DNA and genes. TCRdb's processing, not the study's, gives the V and J calls here. Within this sample are about 620,000 distinct CDR3 sequences, with 22% of them counted one time only. The ten most abundant clones make up more than 5.5% of the sample.

The V and J genes are TRBV7-9 and TRBJ1-5, with no confident D gene call. The source of this sequence is a woman between 18 and 29 years old with stable Graves' hyperthyroidism. Some clones in this sample may be carry-over from other donors' samples. Donor details come from another sample of the same person, matched by shared clones. The sequencing input was peripheral blood. The DNA sequence is given as TGTGCCAGCAGCTTTAGTGATAGCAATCAGCCCCAGCATTTT. Protein translation: CASSFSDSNQPQHF.